The text below deals with one T cell receptor beta chain. The antigen is not known. Roughly 30,000 T cell genomes (around 200 ng DNA) went into each sorted-subset replicate. The table came from immunoSEQ multiplex PCR; TCRdb's copy has only in-frame clones and leaves some out. The sample includes 2.5 million or so clones, approximately 94% of them seen just once. This entry is derived from a study of shared clonotypes between healthy human individuals. Study-wide findings and caveats: Sampling covered blood only; tissue repertoires likely differ. Generation of non-shared clonotypes was less probable than generation of clonotypes shared by all four donors. The naive CD4 repertoires of several donors were compared, and roughly 5% of clonotypes were shared.

The sample was naive CD4+ T cells sorted from blood. The subset: CD45RA+ positively selected. The source of this sequence is a man between 18 and 35 years old in good health.

The CDR3 nucleotides read TGTGCCAGCGATAATACAGGGCAGGGGGCTCTTCTTCACAATGAGCAGTTCTTC. Translated, it gives CASDNTGQGALLHNEQFF. V usage is TRBV21-1 and J usage is TRBJ2-1; the D call of TRBD1 is as the table states it, not checked on the DNA. TRBV21-1 is an annotated pseudogene. The CDR3 is 18 amino acids.